The 32 T cell receptor beta chains below were found in one sample sequenced in a study of OX40 agonist ivuxolimab in advanced cancers. Clones were read by immunoSEQ multiplex PCR, and TCRdb kept only the in-frame ones, dropping some. Of 12,000 or so clones in the sample, approximately 87% are singletons; the top ten hold about half. The specimen comprised CD4+ or CD8+ T cells sorted from blood, sampled in a trial of the OX40 agonist ivuxolimab. All receptors come from an adult with an advanced solid tumor such as melanoma, head and neck, liver or kidney cancer.

CDR3: CASSGRGPMNTEAFF. CDR3 nucleotide sequence: TGTGCCAGCAGTGGCAGGGGGCCCATGAACACTGAAGCTTTCTTT. V and J are TRBV6-1 and TRBJ1-1, with 8 bases identical to TRBD1. CDR1 is MNHNS, CDR2 SASEGT, per germline. Trimming at V came to 4 bases and at J to 0 bases, leaving 4 bases not matched to a gene. The CDR3 spans 15 residues.

The chain is built from TRBV7-6 and TRBJ2-7, with D uncertain. With 1 base removed from V and 6 bases from J, the gap between germline ends came to 10 bases. CDR3 length equals 13 residues. Germline-derived CDR1 and CDR2 are SGHVS and FNYEAQ. CDR3 sequence: CASSLGGHSEQYF. CDR3 sequence (DNA): TGTGCCAGCAGCTTAGGCGGTCATAGCGAGCAGTACTTC.

This chain connects TRBV19 to TRBJ2-7; D may be TRBD2 (6 bases). CDR1 and CDR2 from the germline V gene are LNHDA and SQIVND (reference sequence). This CDR3 region has 14 residues. Trimming left V 1 base short and J 2 bases short, with 9 bases between. This chain's CDR3 is CASSIAGDPYEQYF. The CDR3 nucleotides are TGTGCCAGTAGTATAGCGGGGGACCCCTACGAGCAGTACTTC. The entire variable domain, with the rest obtained from reference TRBV19 and TRBJ2-7, is as follows: DGGITQSPKYLFRKEGQNVTLSCEQNLNHDAMYWYRQDPGQGLRLIYYSQIVNDFQKGDIAEGYSVSREKKESFPLTVTSAQKNPTAFYLCASSIAGDPYEQYFGPGTRLTVT.

V is TRBV11-1 and J is TRBJ2-1; D is unresolved. Trimming removed 7 bases from V and 8 bases from J, with 15 bases in between. Germline V lookup: CDR1 SGHAT, CDR2 FQDESV (reference sequence). The CDR3 consists of 13 residues. The CDR3 coding sequence is TGTGCCAGCAAGGTTTCCCCTGTCCATGAGCAGTTCTTC. Translated, it gives CASKVSPVHEQFF.

The chain uses TRBV7-3 and TRBJ2-3; a possible D gene is TRBD2 (6 bases). Trimming took 5 bases from V and 0 from J, leaving 15 bases between them. There are 16 residues in the CDR3. The germline gives CDR1 SGHTA, CDR2 FQGTGA. The CDR3 DNA reads as TGTGCCAGCAGCGGACAAAGCGGGCGTAGCACAGATACGCAGTATTTT. It yields the protein CASSGQSGRSTDTQYF.

The rearrangement uses TRBV7-9 and TRBJ2-5, with D perhaps TRBD1 (6 bases). Trimming stripped 6 bases from V and 3 bases from J, with 11 bases between. The CDR3 is 13 residues long. CDR1 and CDR2 (germline): SEHNR, FQNEAQ (reference sequence). CDR3 protein: CASRGAGKETQYF. The DNA for the CDR3 is TGTGCCAGCAGGGGGGCAGGGAAAGAGACCCAGTACTTC. The variable domain in full, with the rest retrieved from reference TRBV7-9 and TRBJ2-5, is DTGVSQNPRHKITKRGQNVTFRCDPISEHNRLYWYRQTLGQGPEFLTYFQNEAQLEKSRLLSDRFSAERPKGSFSTLEIQRTEQGDSAMYLCASRGAGKETQYFGPGTRLLVL.

The genes are TRBV5-1 and TRBJ1-2, with 7 bases fitting TRBD1. Germline V CDR1 and CDR2: SGHRS, YFSETQ. CDR3 length equals 14 residues. With 4 bases clipped from V and 4 bases from J, the junction kept 7 bases outside the gene matches. Written as DNA, the CDR3 is TGCGCCAGCAGCCAAGGGGGACAGACCTATGGCTACACCTTC. This sequence encodes CASSQGGQTYGYTF.

The rearrangement joins TRBV5-6 to TRBJ2-3, with no clear D. The ends were cut back, 0 bases at V and 2 bases at J, with 4 bases in the middle. The CDR3 runs 13 residues. Per the germline V gene, CDR1 is SGHDT and CDR2 is YYEEEE. CDR3 amino acids: CASSLGDTDTQYF. In DNA, the CDR3 is TGTGCCAGCAGCTTGGGCGACACAGATACGCAGTATTTT.

The chain employs TRBV19 and TRBJ2-1; 7 nucleotides align to TRBD1. CDR3 length equals 15 residues. The V gene end was trimmed by 3 bases and the J gene end by 2 bases; junction bases not matched to a gene: 4. Germline V gene data show CDR1 as LNHDA and CDR2 as SQIVND (reference sequence). As DNA, the CDR3 is TGTGCCAGTAGTATGGGACAGTTGCCCTACAATGAGCAGTTCTTC. Translation: CASSMGQLPYNEQFF.

This rearrangement joins TRBV11-2 to TRBJ1-1, with TRBD1 as a possible D gene (6 bases). Germline loops: CDR1 SGHAT, CDR2 FQNNGV. The CDR3 covers 13 residues. V dropped 5 bases and J dropped 6 bases, with 13 bases sitting between them. This CDR3 reads CASSPGVMAEAFF. As DNA, the CDR3 is TGTGCCAGCAGCCCAGGGGTTATGGCTGAAGCTTTCTTT.

The chain links TRBV4-2 to TRBJ1-1; 8 positions agree with TRBD1. Germline V lookup: CDR1 LGHNA, CDR2 YNFKEQ. The CDR3 has 15 amino acids. V lost 2 bases to trimming and J lost 0 bases; unmatched junction nucleotides: 2. CDR3 nucleotide sequence: TGTGCCAGCAGCCAATCACAGGGGGTGAACACTGAAGCTTTCTTT. It translates to CASSQSQGVNTEAFF.

The genes are TRBV27 and TRBJ1-5, with a weak D call TRBD1 (5 bases). CDR1 MNHEY and CDR2 SMNVEV come from the germline V gene (reference sequence). V was shortened by 4 bases and J by 4 bases, with 11 bases between the two germline ends. The CDR3 is 14 amino acids. As DNA, the CDR3 is TGTGCCAGCAGTTACGCGGGACGAAATCAGCCCCAGCATTTT. Amino acid sequence: CASSYAGRNQPQHF.

J is TRBJ2-2 and V is TRBV7-9; TRBD2 agrees at 8 bases. The CDR3 runs to 15 residues. The ends lost 5 bases at V and 2 bases at J; junction bases unmatched: 4. Germline assignment: CDR1 SEHNR and CDR2 FQNEAQ (reference sequence). CDR3 coding DNA: TGTGCCAGCAGCCCCACTAGCGGTAACACCGGGGAGCTGTTTTTT. Its translation: CASSPTSGNTGELFF.

The CDR3 DNA reads TGTGCCAGCAGCTTTTTGGGGGAGATCTCCTACGAGCAGTACTTC. This sequence encodes CASSFLGEISYEQYF. This chain joins TRBV5-8 and TRBJ2-7, with D possibly being TRBD1 or TRBD2 (5 bases each). CDR1 is SGHTS, CDR2 YDEGEE, per germline. V was trimmed by 2 bases and J by 0 bases, leaving 12 bases between them. This CDR3 spans 15 amino acids.

The rearrangement links TRBV4-2 to TRBJ2-5; 15 bases line up with TRBD2. Trimming cost V 3 bases and J 4 bases; bases outside gene matches: 3. Germline CDR1 is LGHNA and CDR2 is YNFKEQ. CDR3 size: 16 residues. The CDR3 here is CASSHPGLAGGETQYF. CDR3 bases: TGTGCCAGCAGCCACCCGGGACTAGCGGGAGGAGAGACCCAGTACTTC.

The CDR3 protein is CASSFSGGSYNEQFF. The CDR3 DNA sequence: TGCGCCAGCAGCTTTAGCGGAGGCTCCTACAATGAGCAGTTCTTC. The rearrangement links TRBV5-1 to TRBJ2-1; a possible D gene is TRBD2 (6 bases). The V end lost 2 bases, the J end lost 0 bases, and 9 bases lay between the germline ends. Per the germline V gene, CDR1 is SGHRS and CDR2 is YFSETQ. CDR3 length: 15 amino acids.

The gene calls are TRBV6-4 and TRBJ2-5; 11 bases line up with TRBD2. With 1 base clipped from V and 2 bases from J, the junction kept 15 bases outside the gene matches. The CDR3 contains 20 residues. Germline V gene lookup returns CDR1 MRHNA and CDR2 SNTAGT. CDR3 sequence: CASSDWPRRGTSGSQETQYF. In nucleotides, the CDR3 is TGTGCCAGCAGTGACTGGCCGCGGCGGGGAACTAGCGGGAGTCAAGAGACCCAGTACTTC.

The chain combines TRBV11-2 with TRBJ2-7; possibly TRBD1 or TRBD2 for D (5 bases each). The V end was cut by 7 bases, the J end by 1 base, with 20 bases between. The CDR3 loop spans 16 amino acids. CDR1 is SGHAT and CDR2 is FQNNGV in the germline V gene. CDR3 loop: CASTLSAGDGSYEQYF. CDR3 nucleotides: TGTGCCAGCACCCTATCGGCCGGGGACGGGTCCTACGAGCAGTACTTC.

The chain links TRBV12-5 to TRBJ2-3, with 10 bases aligning to TRBD2. V trimming: 5 bases; J trimming: 1 base; junction bases outside the gene matches: 3. CDR3 size: 15 residues. Germline V gene data show CDR1 as LGHNT and CDR2 as FRNRAP. CDR3 in amino acids: CASGPGTSGTDTQYF. The CDR3 DNA follows: TGTGCTAGTGGTCCAGGGACTAGCGGCACAGATACGCAGTATTTT.

The chain joins TRBV5-1 to TRBJ2-7; D is unclear. V lost 4 bases and J 1 base, leaving 15 bases between the germline ends. Germline CDR1 and CDR2: SGHRS and YFSETQ. The CDR3 sequence is 15 residues long. The CDR3 nucleotides read TGCGCCAGCAGCGAAATCCCGGATGGGTCCTACGAGCAGTACTTC. It codes for CASSEIPDGSYEQYF.

The chain joins TRBV29-1 to TRBJ2-3, with TRBD2 identical over 7 bases. The V gene end was trimmed by 7 bases and the J gene end by 4 bases; junction bases not matched to a gene: 11. The CDR3 has 14 residues. Germline V gene sequence: CDR1 SQVTM, CDR2 ANQGSEA. In DNA form, the CDR3 reads TGCAGCGGAGGAGGGCTAGCGGTTTCAGATACGCAGTATTTT. It specifies CSGGGLAVSDTQYF.

This rearrangement joins TRBV6-6 to TRBJ2-7; 10 bases are a match to TRBD2. The J segment lost 3 bases and the V segment lost 5 bases, leaving 7 bases of the junction unmatched. Germline CDR1 is MNHNY and CDR2 is SVGAGI (reference sequence). The CDR3 runs to 15 residues. CDR3 sequence (DNA): TGTGCCAGCAGTCAAGCTAGCGGGAGCTTCTACGAGCAGTACTTC. It translates to CASSQASGSFYEQYF.

CDR3 DNA sequence: TGTGCCAGCAGCCCCCGAGAGGGAGATACGCAGTATTTT. It is translated as CASSPREGDTQYF. The chain couples TRBV7-6 to TRBJ2-3, with D maybe TRBD2 (5 bases). CDR1 and CDR2 (germline): SGHVS, FNYEAQ. CDR3 length: 13 amino acids. The V end was cut by 5 bases, the J end by 5 bases, with 11 bases between.

This clone was found once. The CDR3 here is CASSARLAGGNNEQFF. The CDR3, as DNA: TGTGCCAGCAGCGCCAGACTAGCGGGAGGGAACAATGAGCAGTTCTTC. J is TRBJ2-1 and V is TRBV11-3; TRBD2 aligns across 14 bases. CDR3 length: 16 residues. The V gene end was trimmed by 5 bases and the J gene end by 5 bases; junction bases not matched to a gene: 5. From germline, CDR1 is SGHNT and CDR2 YENEEA.

This chain's CDR3 is CASSVGGLAGSEQYF. The CDR3 DNA reads TGTGCCAGCAGCGTAGGGGGACTAGCGGGGTCTGAGCAGTACTTC. This chain connects TRBV9 to TRBJ2-7; 13 bases are shared with TRBD2. The length of the CDR3 is 15 residues. V was pared by 0 bases and J by 7 bases, with 4 bases of the junction left unmatched. The V gene's germline CDR1 is SGDLS and CDR2 YYNGEE.

V is TRBV12-5 and J is TRBJ2-4; a weak D match, TRBD1 (5 bases). This CDR3 has 19 residues. Germline V gene lookup returns CDR1 LGHNT and CDR2 FRNRAP. The V gene lost 0 bases and the J gene lost 0 bases, with 18 bases spanning the gap. The DNA of the CDR3 is TGTGCTAGTGGTTTGGTAACCCTCTACAGGATCCTAGCCAAAAACATTCAGTACTTC. It encodes CASGLVTLYRILAKNIQYF.

This clone was counted between two and nine times. V is TRBV5-1 and J is TRBJ1-1; possibly TRBD1 for D (5 bases). CDR1 SGHRS and CDR2 YFSETQ come from the germline V gene. This CDR3 comprises 14 residues. V was shortened by 1 base and J by 4 bases, with 11 bases between the two germline ends. In DNA form, the CDR3 reads TGCGCCAGCAGCTTGCAGGGCCCGGGCACTGAAGCTTTCTTT. The encoded protein is CASSLQGPGTEAFF.

This sequence joins TRBV29-1 and TRBJ2-1; D is possibly TRBD1 or TRBD2 (7 bases each). Per germline, CDR1 SQVTM and CDR2 ANQGSEA. The CDR3 sequence is 16 residues long. V lost 1 base and J 9 bases, leaving 22 bases between the germline ends. The chain's CDR3 is CSVEAEGRGPLGEQFF. The CDR3 DNA reads TGCAGCGTTGAAGCCGAGGGGAGGGGGCCTCTCGGTGAGCAGTTCTTC.

J is TRBJ2-7 and V is TRBV7-3; 11 bases agree with TRBD2. CDR1 and CDR2 from the germline V gene are SGHTA and FQGTGA. This CDR3 region has 15 residues. V was pared by 3 bases and J by 5 bases, with 6 bases of the junction left unmatched. CDR3 sequence: CASSFGTSGRDEQYF. In DNA form, the CDR3 reads TGTGCCAGCAGCTTCGGGACTAGCGGTCGCGACGAGCAGTACTTC. Using reference TRBV7-3 and TRBJ2-7 for the parts outside the CDR3, the full variable domain is GAGVSQTPSNKVTEKGKYVELRCDPISGHTALYWYRQSLGQGPEFLIYFQGTGAADDSGLPNDRFFAVRPEGSVSTLKIQRTERGDSAVYLCASSFGTSGRDEQYFGPGTRLTVT.

The chain employs TRBV7-3 and TRBJ2-1; TRBD2 is a possible D gene (5 bases). Germline CDR1 and CDR2: SGHTA and FQGTGA. The CDR3 is 14 residues long. Trimming took off 2 bases at V and 4 bases at J, with 9 bases between the two ends. CDR3 in DNA: TGTGCCAGCAGCTTAGGAGGACTTTACAATGAGCAGTTCTTC. The encoded protein is CASSLGGLYNEQFF.

As regards this clone: The same CDR3 arises from other DNA sequences in this sample as well. The V call is TRBV5-1, the J call TRBJ2-7; 7 nucleotides agree with TRBD1. The CDR3 is made up of 16 amino acids. V shed 5 bases, J shed 3 bases, and the junction held 14 bases outside the gene matches. The germline CDR1 and CDR2 sequences are SGHRS and YFSETQ. This CDR3 is CASSPSFGQVNYEQYF. The CDR3 DNA reads TGCGCCAGCAGTCCCAGCTTTGGACAGGTGAACTACGAGCAGTACTTC.

A single count supports this clone. The J gene is TRBJ2-7, the V gene TRBV11-2, with unresolved D. The CDR3 consists of 14 residues. CDR1 and CDR2 from the germline V gene are SGHAT and FQNNGV. V dropped 5 bases and J dropped 1 base, with 12 bases sitting between them. The CDR3: CASSLVPKSYEQYF. The CDR3 DNA reads TGTGCCAGCAGCCTAGTCCCAAAGTCCTACGAGCAGTACTTC.